The 9 T cell receptor beta chains below all came from one sample that was sequenced in a study of blood T cell repertoires in COVID-19. The method was immunoSEQ multiplex PCR; TCRdb's version includes in-frame clones alone and lacks a portion of them. The sample has approximately 130,000 clones, 60% to 85% seen once. The material sequenced was peripheral blood. The source is a man older than 75 with acute or convalescent COVID-19.

This chain links TRBV6-2 or TRBV6-3 with TRBJ1-5, with 7 bases identical to TRBD1. V lost 0 bases and J lost 4; bases outside the gene matches: 0. CDR1 is MNHEY and CDR2 is SVGEGT in the germline V gene. The CDR3 runs to 14 residues. The DNA of the CDR3 is TGTGCCAGCAGTTACTCGACAGGGAATCAGCCCCAGCATTTT. This encodes CASSYSTGNQPQHF.

This chain connects TRBV28 to TRBJ1-1; tentative D call: TRBD1 (6 bases). This CDR3 is built from 15 residues. Trimming shortened V by 3 bases and J by 11 bases, and 22 bases separated the two germline ends. CDR1 and CDR2 from the germline V gene are MDHEN and SYDVKM. CDR3 residues: CASSFGRRTVPRAFF. CDR3 DNA: TGTGCCAGCAGTTTTGGTAGGCGGACAGTCCCACGTGCTTTCTTT.

This chain links TRBV3-1 (or the pseudogene TRBV3-2) with TRBJ2-1; D unclear. This CDR3 spans 11 amino acids. Looked up from germline, CDR1 is LGHDT and CDR2 is YNNKEL (reference sequence). V lost 5 bases and J lost 6, with 5 bases in between. CDR3 coding DNA: TGTGCCAGCAGCGGCCCCAATGAGCAGTTCTTC. Translating gives CASSGPNEQFF.

The V gene is TRBV4-2, the J gene TRBJ1-2, with 7 nucleotides matching TRBD1. The CDR3 has 13 residues. Trimming took 4 bases from V and 8 from J; bases not matched to a gene: 7. The V gene's germline CDR1 is LGHNA and CDR2 YNFKEQ. As DNA, the CDR3 is TGTGCCAGCAGCCCCCAGGGGGATGGGGGCTACACCTTC. Translated, it gives CASSPQGDGGYTF.

The chain combines TRBV28 with TRBJ2-3; 10 positions agree with TRBD1. Germline CDR1 reads MDHEN; CDR2 reads SYDVKM. J lost 5 bases, V lost 3 bases, and 5 bases had no gene match. The CDR3 contains 15 residues. The CDR3, as DNA: TGTGCCAGCAGTTTGCGACAGGGGGCGAAAGATACGCAGTATTTT. Translating gives CASSLRQGAKDTQYF.

V gene TRBV5-1 combines with J gene TRBJ2-7; 8 positions agree with TRBD2. This CDR3 spans 15 amino acids. CDR1 and CDR2 (germline): SGHRS, YFSETQ. Trimming removed 5 bases from V and 0 bases from J; junction bases left unmatched: 7. Here the CDR3 reads CASSYDGTSSYEQYF. The CDR3 DNA follows: TGCGCCAGCAGTTATGACGGGACTAGCTCCTACGAGCAGTACTTC.

This clone was counted a single time. The genes are TRBV9 and TRBJ1-1; the D is unclear. Trimming cost V 3 bases and J 7 bases, with 13 bases left between them. This CDR3 spans 13 amino acids. CDR1 and CDR2 from the germline V gene are SGDLS and YYNGEE. The CDR3 reads CASSARLGGEAFF. The CDR3, as DNA: TGTGCCAGCAGCGCCCGACTCGGAGGTGAAGCTTTCTTT.

The chain joins TRBV27 to TRBJ1-1; 9 positions agree with TRBD1. There are 15 residues in the CDR3. Germline V CDR1 and CDR2: MNHEY, SMNVEV (reference sequence). V lost 3 bases to trimming and J lost 4 bases; unmatched junction nucleotides: 6. CDR3 nucleotides: TGTGCCAGCAGTTTCCTCGACAGGGGGACCACTGAAGCTTTCTTT. Amino acid sequence: CASSFLDRGTTEAFF.

The rearrangement uses TRBV7-2 and TRBJ1-2, with no clear D. Deletions cut 3 bases from V and 5 bases from J, with 7 bases between. The CDR3 runs to 12 residues. Germline assignment: CDR1 SGHTA and CDR2 FQGNSA. The CDR3 coding sequence is TGTGCCAGCAGCTTCCTAACTTATGGCTACACCTTC. It codes for CASSFLTYGYTF.